Shown below are 27 T cell receptor beta chains from a single sample sequenced in a study of siplizumab effects on memory and regulatory T cells. Produced via immunoSEQ multiplex PCR; TCRdb's table is partial and in-frame only. The sample includes under 150,000 clones, roughly 94% of them seen just once. The specimen was non-Treg CD4+ T cells sorted from blood. The receptor source for this set is a human donor in good health.

The V gene is TRBV7-6, the J gene TRBJ1-4, with TRBD1 matching over 7 bases. The V segment lost 2 bases and the J segment 3 bases; nucleotides outside the gene matches: 3. The CDR3 runs 15 residues. Germline CDR1 and CDR2: SGHVS and FNYEAQ. The CDR3 is CASSLSGTANEKLFF. The DNA for the CDR3 is TGTGCCAGCAGCTTATCCGGGACAGCTAATGAAAAACTGTTTTTT.

The chain combines TRBV4-2 with TRBJ2-2, with TRBD2 identical over 8 bases. Per the germline V gene, CDR1 is LGHNA and CDR2 is YNFKEQ. CDR3 length: 18 residues. V gave up 1 base and J gave up 6 bases; unmatched junction bases: 13. The CDR3 nucleotides are TGTGCCAGCAGCCAAGGCCCCTTCTCCGGGAGGGTTGCCGGGGAGCTGTTTTTT. Its translation: CASSQGPFSGRVAGELFF.

The chain combines TRBV2 with TRBJ1-3; D uncertain. CDR1 is SNHLY and CDR2 is FYNNEI in the germline V gene. The CDR3 loop spans 16 amino acids. Trimming stripped 1 base from V and 2 bases from J, with 12 bases between. The DNA for the CDR3 is TGTGCCAGCAGTGAAGTTCCGGGATTCGCTGGAAACACCATATATTTT. Encoded protein: CASSEVPGFAGNTIYF.

The chain combines TRBV2 with TRBJ2-5; 8 bases are a match to TRBD2. The CDR3 spans 13 residues. V gave up 6 bases and J gave up 3 bases; unmatched junction bases: 3. Germline CDR1 reads SNHLY; CDR2 reads FYNNEI. Here the CDR3 DNA reads TGTGCCAGCAGGAGTAGCGGGAAAGAGACCCAGTACTTC. Translating gives CASRSSGKETQYF.

The J gene is TRBJ2-5, the V gene TRBV5-6, with 12 bases fitting TRBD2. With 5 bases clipped from V and 6 bases from J, the junction kept 8 bases outside the gene matches. From germline, CDR1 is SGHDT and CDR2 YYEEEE. The CDR3 extends over 15 amino acids. CDR3 protein: CASRRTSGNVKTQYF. CDR3 sequence (DNA): TGTGCCAGCAGACGGACTAGCGGGAACGTGAAGACCCAGTACTTC.

The chain has TRBV11-3 and TRBJ2-1; the D gene is possibly TRBD2 (6 bases). V gave up 5 bases and J gave up 6 bases, with 17 bases separating them. The CDR3 runs 15 residues. Germline V gene sequence: CDR1 SGHNT, CDR2 YENEEA. The CDR3 sequence: CASSRSGVVGNEQFF. The CDR3 nucleotides read TGTGCCAGCAGCCGGTCGGGGGTTGTAGGCAATGAGCAGTTCTTC.

The genes are TRBV14 and TRBJ1-2, with TRBD1 matching over 7 bases. This CDR3 has 15 amino acids. V was pared by 4 bases and J by 0 bases, with 5 bases of the junction left unmatched. Germline V gene lookup returns CDR1 SGHDN and CDR2 FVKESK. The CDR3 DNA follows: TGTGCCAGCAGCCTAACCGGGACAGCTAACTATGGCTACACCTTC. Translating it yields CASSLTGTANYGYTF.

The V call is TRBV18, the J call TRBJ2-5; 10 nucleotides line up with TRBD2. Germline lookup yields CDR1 KGHSH and CDR2 LQKENI. The trim removed 3 bases at V and 2 bases at J, leaving 3 bases unmatched. The CDR3 extends over 15 amino acids. Here the CDR3 DNA reads TGTGCCAGCTCACCGGTAGCGGGAGGACAAGAGACCCAGTACTTC. Translating it yields CASSPVAGGQETQYF. Variable domain in full (rest from reference TRBV18 and TRBJ2-5): NAGVMQNPRHLVRRRGQEARLRCSPMKGHSHVYWYRQLPEEGLKFMVYLQKENIIDESGMPKERFSAEFPKEGPSILRIQQVVRGDSAAYFCASSPVAGGQETQYFGPGTRLLVL.

Here the CDR3 DNA reads TGTGCCAGCAGCCCCGGGACACTTACCGGGGAGCTGTTTTTT. Amino acid sequence: CASSPGTLTGELFF. The gene calls are TRBV6-1 and TRBJ2-2; D is possibly TRBD1 (6 bases). This CDR3 comprises 14 residues. Trimming stripped 6 bases from V and 5 bases from J, with 13 bases between. Germline V lookup: CDR1 MNHNS, CDR2 SASEGT.

The chain joins TRBV9 to TRBJ1-1; D gene ambiguous. Germline CDR1 SGDLS, CDR2 YYNGEE. This CDR3 is 13 amino acids long. Between the trimmed V and J ends, which lost 4 bases and 1 base, there was a span of 8 bases. The CDR3 nucleotides read TGTGCCAGCAGCCCTCAGTCGAACACTGAAGCTTTCTTT. Translation gives CASSPQSNTEAFF.

The CDR3 nucleotides are TGTGCCAGCAGCACCGGACAGGGGGCGGGCTATGGCTACACCTTC. The encoded protein is CASSTGQGAGYGYTF. The chain carries TRBV9 and TRBJ1-2; 11 bases align to TRBD1. This CDR3 spans 15 amino acids. Germline CDR1 and CDR2: SGDLS and YYNGEE. Trimming removed 4 bases from V and 4 bases from J; junction bases left unmatched: 6. Drawing the rest from reference TRBV9 and TRBJ1-2, the complete variable domain is DSGVTQTPKHLITATGQRVTLRCSPRSGDLSVYWYQQSLDQGLQFLIQYYNGEERAKGNILERFSAQQFPDLHSELNLSSLELGDSALYFCASSTGQGAGYGYTFGSGTRLTVV.

This chain joins TRBV6-5 and TRBJ1-2; D is possibly TRBD1 (6 bases). V dropped 0 bases and J dropped 6 bases, with 14 bases sitting between them. Germline loops: CDR1 MNHEY, CDR2 SVGAGI. There are 15 residues in the CDR3. The CDR3 DNA follows: TGTGCCAGCAGTTACTCGATGACGGGGGGCAATGGCTACACCTTC. Encoded protein: CASSYSMTGGNGYTF.

V is TRBV7-8 and J is TRBJ2-5, with a weak D call TRBD2 (5 bases). This CDR3 has 14 amino acids. Between the trimmed V and J ends, which lost 2 bases and 2 bases, there was a span of 9 bases. From germline, CDR1 is SGHVS and CDR2 FQNEAQ. The CDR3 nucleotides read TGTGCCAGCAGCTTAAGGGAGACGCAAGAGACCCAGTACTTC. This gives the protein CASSLRETQETQYF.

The chain uses TRBV14 and TRBJ2-2, with D possibly TRBD1 on 5 matching bases. The CDR3 consists of 17 residues. V was pared by 0 bases and J by 2 bases, with 13 bases between. Germline CDR1 SGHDN, CDR2 FVKESK. CDR3 in DNA: TGTGCCAGCAGCCAAGACGTTGCGACAGATAACACCGGGGAGCTGTTTTTT. It specifies CASSQDVATDNTGELFF.

This sequence joins TRBV6-6 and TRBJ2-7; the D gene is possibly TRBD1 (7 bases). Per the germline V gene, CDR1 is MNHNY and CDR2 is SVGAGI (reference sequence). Trimming took off 6 bases at V and 0 bases at J, with 9 bases between the two ends. The length of the CDR3 is 13 residues. The CDR3 loop is CASRRDSSYEQYF. CDR3 coding DNA: TGTGCCAGCAGGCGGGACAGCTCCTACGAGCAGTACTTC.

The genes are TRBV11-1 and TRBJ2-1; D gene uncertain. Per the germline V gene, CDR1 is SGHAT and CDR2 is FQDESV (reference sequence). The CDR3 loop spans 17 amino acids. V dropped 1 base and J dropped 0 bases, with 13 bases sitting between them. CDR3 nucleotide sequence: TGTGCCAGCAGCTTAGTGGCCAGGCCCAGCTCCTACAATGAGCAGTTCTTC. It specifies CASSLVARPSSYNEQFF.

The V gene is TRBV18, the J gene TRBJ1-2; 11 nucleotides line up with TRBD1. There are 16 residues in the CDR3. Per the germline V gene, CDR1 is KGHSH and CDR2 is LQKENI. The V gene end was trimmed by 0 bases and the J gene end by 5 bases; junction bases not matched to a gene: 5. The CDR3 is CASSPPKGQGAYGYTF. The CDR3 DNA follows: TGTGCCAGCTCACCACCGAAAGGACAGGGGGCGTATGGCTACACCTTC.

The V call is TRBV12-5, the J call TRBJ1-4; no firm D call. The CDR3 runs to 15 residues. Looked up from germline, CDR1 is LGHNT and CDR2 is FRNRAP. V was pared by 6 bases and J by 4 bases, with 15 bases between. CDR3: CASGAQAGLNEKLFF. The DNA of the CDR3 is TGTGCTAGTGGGGCCCAAGCCGGACTTAATGAAAAACTGTTTTTT.

The J gene is TRBJ1-2, the V gene TRBV7-6; perhaps TRBD1 as D (6 bases). Germline CDR1 SGHVS, CDR2 FNYEAQ. The V end lost 4 bases, the J end lost 6 bases, and 21 bases lay between the germline ends. The CDR3 is 16 amino acids. Here the CDR3 DNA reads TGTGCCAGCAGCTCACAGGTCGGGGGCGGTCGTAATGGCTACACCTTC. It is translated as CASSSQVGGGRNGYTF.

The chain uses TRBV19 and TRBJ1-4, with 10 bases fitting TRBD1. The CDR3 sequence is 14 residues long. Per the germline V gene, CDR1 is LNHDA and CDR2 is SQIVND (reference sequence). Unmatched junction bases numbered 5, after V lost 7 bases and J lost 6 bases. CDR3 protein: CASTPGQGYEKLFF. The CDR3 DNA reads as TGTGCCAGTACCCCGGGACAGGGGTATGAAAAACTGTTTTTT.

This chain links TRBV7-2 with TRBJ2-3; TRBD2 aligns across 8 bases. Germline V CDR1 and CDR2: SGHTA, FQGNSA. The CDR3 is 16 amino acids. J gave up 2 bases and V 2 bases, and 6 bases lay outside the gene matches. The CDR3 sequence is CASSLRAGGTTDTQYF. CDR3 DNA: TGTGCCAGCAGCTTAAGGGCGGGGGGAACCACAGATACGCAGTATTTT.

The chain uses TRBV6-1 and TRBJ2-5; the D is unclear. V lost 8 bases, J lost 6 bases, and 10 bases lay in between. The CDR3 is made up of 11 amino acids. Germline CDR1 and CDR2: MNHNS and SASEGT. In nucleotides, the CDR3 is TGTGCCAGCGAGGTGATGAAGACCCAGTACTTC. This encodes CASEVMKTQYF.

The chain recombines TRBV18 with TRBJ1-6, with a possible D match to TRBD1 (5 bases). This CDR3 contains 14 residues. Trimming shortened V by 6 bases and J by 8 bases, and 14 bases separated the two germline ends. The V gene's germline CDR1 is KGHSH and CDR2 LQKENI. The chain's CDR3 is CASSLRDRYSPLHF. The CDR3 DNA reads as TGTGCCAGCTCGCTCCGGGACCGGTATTCACCCCTCCACTTT. Complete variable domain (other parts from reference TRBV18 and TRBJ1-6): NAGVMQNPRHLVRRRGQEARLRCSPMKGHSHVYWYRQLPEEGLKFMVYLQKENIIDESGMPKERFSAEFPKEGPSILRIQQVVRGDSAAYFCASSLRDRYSPLHFGNGTRLTVT.

The CDR3 loop is CASTSLAEAGEQFF. As DNA, the CDR3 is TGTGCCAGCACCTCCTTGGCAGAGGCGGGTGAGCAGTTCTTC. The chain recombines TRBV7-8 with TRBJ2-1; a weak D match, TRBD2 (5 bases). V lost 7 bases and J 9 bases, leaving 19 bases between the germline ends. Looked up from germline, CDR1 is SGHVS and CDR2 is FQNEAQ. This CDR3 comprises 14 residues. The variable domain in full, with the rest retrieved from reference TRBV7-8 and TRBJ2-1, is GAGVSQSPRYKVAKRGQDVALRCDPISGHVSLFWYQQALGQGPEFLTYFQNEAQLDKSGLPSDRFFAERPEGSVSTLKIQRTQQEDSAVYLCASTSLAEAGEQFFGPGTRLTVL.

The V call is TRBV2, the J call TRBJ2-2; the match to TRBD1 covers 8 bases. The germline gives CDR1 SNHLY, CDR2 FYNNEI. With V trimmed by 6 bases and J by 3 bases, 3 bases remained unmatched. The CDR3 runs to 14 residues. In nucleotides, the CDR3 is TGTGCCAGCAGGACAGGGGTCGACACCGGGGAGCTGTTTTTT. Its protein is CASRTGVDTGELFF.

The chain joins TRBV6-1 to TRBJ2-7; 8 bases map to TRBD1. CDR3 size: 15 residues. The germline V gene encodes CDR1 MNHNS and CDR2 SASEGT. Germline trimming cut 7 bases from V and 2 bases from J; bases unmatched to any gene: 10. CDR3: CASTSGGVGAYEQYF. The CDR3 DNA follows: TGTGCCAGCACTTCAGGGGGCGTGGGAGCCTACGAGCAGTACTTC.

The rearrangement joins TRBV5-1 to TRBJ2-5; no reliable D call. V was trimmed by 0 bases and J by 4 bases, leaving 7 bases between them. In germline, CDR1 is SGHRS, CDR2 YFSETQ. The CDR3 loop spans 13 amino acids. For the CDR3, the DNA is TGCGCCAGCAGCTTGGCCACGCGAGAGACCCAGTACTTC. It codes for CASSLATRETQYF. Full variable domain (outside the CDR3, taken from reference TRBV5-1 and TRBJ2-5): KAGVTQTPRYLIKTRGQQVTLSCSPISGHRSVSWYQQTPGQGLQFLFEYFSETQRNKGNFPGRFSGRQFSNSRSEMNVSTLELGDSALYLCASSLATRETQYFGPGTRLLVL.